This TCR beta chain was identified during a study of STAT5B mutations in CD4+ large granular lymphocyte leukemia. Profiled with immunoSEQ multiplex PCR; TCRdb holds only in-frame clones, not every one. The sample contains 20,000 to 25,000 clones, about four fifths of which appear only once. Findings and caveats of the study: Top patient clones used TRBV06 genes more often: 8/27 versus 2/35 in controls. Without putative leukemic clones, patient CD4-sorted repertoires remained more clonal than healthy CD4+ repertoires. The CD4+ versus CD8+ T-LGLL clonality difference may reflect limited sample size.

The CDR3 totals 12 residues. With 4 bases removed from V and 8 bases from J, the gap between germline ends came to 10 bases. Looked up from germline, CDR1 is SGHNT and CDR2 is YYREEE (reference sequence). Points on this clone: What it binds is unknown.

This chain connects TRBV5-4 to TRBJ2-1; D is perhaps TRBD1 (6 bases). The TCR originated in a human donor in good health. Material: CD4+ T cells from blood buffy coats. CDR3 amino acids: CASSVDRHEQFF. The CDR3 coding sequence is TGTGCCAGCAGCGTAGACAGGCATGAGCAGTTCTTC.